Only a few counts were recorded for the clone carrying this T cell receptor (beta chain). These data originate in a study of T-cell reconstitution after alpha-beta-depleted transplantation in children. The germline V gene encodes CDR1 SGHNT and CDR2 YENEEA. Trimming left V 5 bases short and J 6 bases short, with 17 bases between. The CDR3 totals 15 residues. Unique molecular identifiers were incorporated into the prepared TCRbeta library. TCRdb itself ran the PCR reads through MiXCR, one entry per CDR3 protein. Seen here are some 390,000 distinct CDR3 sequences, just over 20% observed once, and the top ten hold about 3.8%.

The chain has TRBV11-3 and TRBJ2-1; weak D call: TRBD2 (7 bases). Source: PBMCs from the stem cell graft donor, taken from the stem cell graft. This TCR was recovered from a human donor who donated a stem cell graft to a child with acute myeloid leukemia. In DNA, the CDR3 is TGTGCCAGCAGCAAGGGGGACTATCTCGCCAATGAGCAGTTCTTC. It specifies CASSKGDYLANEQFF.